Many counts were recorded for the clone carrying this T cell receptor (beta chain). The target antigen is unknown. The sample comes from a study of identical twins. Findings and limits, study-wide: Weaker excess twin sharing was observed in beta out-of-frame sequences.

TCRdb fed the 5' RACE reads into MiXCR, producing one record per CDR3 protein. This table has around 670,000 distinct CDR3 sequences, roughly 6.2% appearing once. This CDR3 region has 12 residues. V lost 3 bases and J 12 bases, leaving 12 bases between the germline ends. Per the germline V gene, CDR1 is MDHEN and CDR2 is SYDVKM. The clonotype was recovered from a man aged 18 to 29 in good health. Source material: naive T cells sorted from blood. This chain uses TRBV28 with TRBJ2-1; the D gene is possibly TRBD2 (5 bases). CDR3 DNA sequence: TGTGCCAGCAGTTTCCTCGGGGTAGTGCAGTTCTTC. Translating it yields CASSFLGVVQFF.